This T cell receptor (beta chain) was recorded in a study of blood T cell repertoires in COVID-19 (TCRdb year 2020). Regarding the complete study: Samples from collaborators originated in the United States, Italy and Spain and spanned both the acute and convalescent phases of COVID-19. The prospective study material was composed of cDNA or gDNA derived from T cells, B-cell-depleted T cells, or PBMCs. The dataset comprised deeply sampled blood TCRbeta repertoires from subjects exposed to, actively infected with, or recovered from COVID-19. The repertoires were released in a freely available public database meant as a resource for research on the immune response to SARS-CoV-2. The samples were drawn from two sources: the first 160 participants of the ongoing ImmuneRACE study, and over 950 subjects contributed by 6 global collaborators. Sample metadata almost always included a de-identified subject ID, COVID-19 status, age in years and sex. HLA class I and class II types, where available, came from metadata supplied by the sample provider rather than from assay-based typing. Broader findings and caveats from the paper: The quantity of clinical and demographic metadata differed by source and by participant and was supplied without curation.

The immunoSEQ Assay, a bias-controlled multiplex PCR, was used to amplify TCRbeta CDR3 regions from genomic DNA. From the authors' description of their analysis: The number of nucleated cells in each sample was estimated from the amplification of reference gene primers within the assay. To quantify the absolute abundance of each unique TCRbeta CDR3 rearrangement, sequence reads were collapsed and filtered. Productive Simpson clonality was computed per sample as the square root of Simpson's diversity index over productive rearrangements. TCRdb limited this immuneACCESS table to in-frame rearrangements with V and J called. A share of clones is missing; checked studies link under half to unresolved V genes, and the rest is unexplained. V, J and clone size are those of that table, while D and trimming were read from the DNA. This sample holds 23,000 or so clones; approximately 90% were observed only once. Jointly, the top ten make up around 18% of the sample.

As regards this clone: The antigen it binds to is not known. Nothing much larger sits one base from this clone, and base qualities are not available.

The collaborating institutions used their own protocols to collect whole blood in K2EDTA tubes. For TCRbeta analysis, collaborators shipped samples in one of three forms: frozen whole blood, isolated PBMCs, or DNA extracted from either of those sample types. The CDR3, from cysteine to phenylalanine, totals 15 residues. Only the CDR3 DNA is retained, 45 bases long and in frame from the first base. V is trimmed back by 4 bases and J by 2 bases, and the junction contains 3 bases that no gene match accounts for. CDR1 and CDR2 are drawn from the germline V gene (reference sequence): LNHDA, SQIVND. Material: peripheral blood. Here the chain combines TRBV19 and TRBJ2-3; TRBD2 fits 10 bases in the junction. The receptor's source is a man aged 65 to 85 with active COVID-19. The base sequence is TGTGCCAGTAGTACTAGCGGGAGAGACACAGATACGCAGTATTTT. Translation gives CASSTSGRDTDTQYF.